The sequence of this T cell receptor (beta chain) was determined in a study of T cell changes during pregnancy in multiple sclerosis (dated by TCRdb to about 2019). Turning to the overall study: Changes in the T cell repertoire over the course of pregnancy were examined in this study in women with multiple sclerosis.

Library preparation was by the immunoSEQ multiplex PCR assay. Not all clones reach the TCRdb copy of this immuneACCESS table, which keeps in-frame sequences only. Checked studies attribute under half of the gap to unresolved V genes and leave the rest unexplained. The sample contains some 16,000 clones, about four fifths of them found a single time. Of the sample, 10% falls within the top ten clones. V loses 4 bases at its end and J loses 2 bases; junction bases beyond the gene matches: 1. CDR1 and CDR2 are drawn from the germline V gene: LGHNA, YSLEER. Spanning cysteine to phenylalanine, the CDR3 consists of 15 amino acids. This entry keeps only the CDR3 DNA: 45 bases, framed from base 1. On this clone: Its antigen target is currently unknown. Base quality data are lacking; no much larger clone is found one base away.

Sample: CD8+ T cells from peripheral blood mononuclear cells, taken in the second trimester of pregnancy. The rearranged segments are TRBV4-3 and TRBJ2-7; the junction holds 14 bases that match TRBD2. This clonotype originated in a female donor in good health, enrolled as a control in a pregnancy study. CDR3 loop: CASSPTSGGAYEQYF. The nucleotide sequence reads as follows: TGCGCCAGCAGCCCGACTAGCGGGGGGGCCTACGAGCAGTACTTC.